The entry below gives a single T cell receptor beta chain sequence along with its context. The sample comes from a study of blood T cell repertoires in COVID-19. Study information: The United States, Italy and Spain supplied acute and convalescent COVID-19 samples. PBMCs, B-cell-depleted T cells, or T cells were the source of the cDNA or gDNA that made up the material.

V was clipped by 6 bases and J by 5 bases; unmatched bases: 9. CDR1 and CDR2 from the germline V gene are SQVTM and ANQGSEA. This CDR3 comprises 14 residues. Original processing notes: Reference gene primer amplification yielded estimated nucleated cell counts. The data were produced by immunoSEQ multiplex PCR, yet TCRdb's version contains in-frame clones alone and is incomplete. That table supplies the V and J calls and clone size; D and trimming were determined from the DNA. The sample includes about 240,000 clones, approximately 80% of them seen just once. Sequencing input: peripheral blood. This sequence originates from a woman older than 75 with acute or convalescent COVID-19. The chain carries TRBV29-1 and TRBJ2-2; 7 nucleotides match TRBD2. CDR3 coding DNA: TGCAGCGTCTCGGGGGGAAAAGGGACCGGGGAGCTGTTTTTT. Translating it yields CSVSGGKGTGELFF.